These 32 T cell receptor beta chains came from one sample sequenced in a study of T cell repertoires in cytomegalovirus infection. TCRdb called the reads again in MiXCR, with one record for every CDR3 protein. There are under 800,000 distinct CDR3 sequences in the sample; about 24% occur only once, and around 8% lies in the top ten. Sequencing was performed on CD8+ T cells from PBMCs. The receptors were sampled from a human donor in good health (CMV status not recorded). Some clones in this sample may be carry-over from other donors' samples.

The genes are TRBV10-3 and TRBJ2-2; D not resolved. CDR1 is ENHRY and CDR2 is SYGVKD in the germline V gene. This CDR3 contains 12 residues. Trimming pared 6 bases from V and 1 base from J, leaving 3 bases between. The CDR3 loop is CAIRQNTGELFF. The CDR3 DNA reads TGTGCCATCAGACAGAACACCGGGGAGCTGTTTTTT.

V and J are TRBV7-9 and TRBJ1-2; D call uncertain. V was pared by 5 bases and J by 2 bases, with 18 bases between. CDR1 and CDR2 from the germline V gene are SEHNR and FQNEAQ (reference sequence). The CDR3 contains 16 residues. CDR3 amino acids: CASSPRTGSGNYGYTF. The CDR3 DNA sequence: TGTGCCAGCAGCCCGAGAACCGGTTCGGGAAACTATGGCTACACCTTC.

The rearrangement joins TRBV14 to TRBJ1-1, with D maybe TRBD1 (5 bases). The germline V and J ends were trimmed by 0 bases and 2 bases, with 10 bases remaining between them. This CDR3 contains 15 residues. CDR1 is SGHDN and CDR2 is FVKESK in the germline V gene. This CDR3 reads CASSQDLGGNTEAFF. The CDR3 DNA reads TGTGCCAGCAGCCAAGATTTGGGGGGAAACACTGAAGCTTTCTTT.

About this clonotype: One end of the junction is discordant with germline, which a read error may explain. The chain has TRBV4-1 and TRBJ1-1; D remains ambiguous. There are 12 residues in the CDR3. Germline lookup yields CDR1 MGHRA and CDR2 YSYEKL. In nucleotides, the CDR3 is TGTGCCAGCAGCCTTAACTGGGGTGAAGCTTTCTTT. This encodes CASSLNWGEAFF.

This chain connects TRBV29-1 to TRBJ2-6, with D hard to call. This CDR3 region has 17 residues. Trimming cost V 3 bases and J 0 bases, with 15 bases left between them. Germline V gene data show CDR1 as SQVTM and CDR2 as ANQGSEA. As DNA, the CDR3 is TGCAGCGTTGAGGTGTGGTCCGCCCTCTCTGGGGCCAACGTCCTGACTTTC. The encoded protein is CSVEVWSALSGANVLTF.

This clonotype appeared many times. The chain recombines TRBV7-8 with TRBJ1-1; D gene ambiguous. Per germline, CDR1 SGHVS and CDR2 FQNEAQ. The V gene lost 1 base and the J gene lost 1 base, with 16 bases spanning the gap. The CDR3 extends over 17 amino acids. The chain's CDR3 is CASSLESLTASNTEAFF. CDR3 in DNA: TGTGCCAGCAGCTTAGAATCTTTAACGGCCTCGAACACTGAAGCTTTCTTT.

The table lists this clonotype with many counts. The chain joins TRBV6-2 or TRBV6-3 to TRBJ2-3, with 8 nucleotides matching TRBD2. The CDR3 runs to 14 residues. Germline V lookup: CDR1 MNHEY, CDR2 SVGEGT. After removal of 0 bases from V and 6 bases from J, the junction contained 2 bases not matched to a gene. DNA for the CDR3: TGTGCCAGCAGTTACTCGACTAGCGTTGATACGCAGTATTTT. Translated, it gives CASSYSTSVDTQYF.

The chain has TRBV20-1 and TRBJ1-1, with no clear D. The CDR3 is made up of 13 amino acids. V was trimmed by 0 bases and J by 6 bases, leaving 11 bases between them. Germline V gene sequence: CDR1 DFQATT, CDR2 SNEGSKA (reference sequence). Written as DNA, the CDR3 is TGCAGTGCTAGAGACGATAGGAGGGCTGAAGCTTTCTTT. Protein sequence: CSARDDRRAEAFF.

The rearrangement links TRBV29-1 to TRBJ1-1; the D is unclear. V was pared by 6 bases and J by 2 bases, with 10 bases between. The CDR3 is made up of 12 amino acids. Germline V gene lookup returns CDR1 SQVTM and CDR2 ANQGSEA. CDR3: CSVYSDNTEAFF. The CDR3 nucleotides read TGCAGCGTCTACAGCGATAACACTGAAGCTTTCTTT.

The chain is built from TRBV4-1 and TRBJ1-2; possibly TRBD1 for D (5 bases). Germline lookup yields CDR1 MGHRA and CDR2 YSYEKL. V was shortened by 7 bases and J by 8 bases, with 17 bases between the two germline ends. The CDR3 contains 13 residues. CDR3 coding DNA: TGCGCCAGCACCCCAAGAACGGGGGACGGCTACACCTTC. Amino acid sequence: CASTPRTGDGYTF.

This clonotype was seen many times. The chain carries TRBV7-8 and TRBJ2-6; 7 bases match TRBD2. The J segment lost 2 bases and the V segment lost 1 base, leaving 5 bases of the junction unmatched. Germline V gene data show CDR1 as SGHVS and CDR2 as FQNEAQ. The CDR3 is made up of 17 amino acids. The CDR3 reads CASSLERDGPGANVLTF. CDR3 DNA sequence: TGTGCCAGCAGCTTAGAGCGGGATGGACCTGGGGCCAACGTCCTGACTTTC. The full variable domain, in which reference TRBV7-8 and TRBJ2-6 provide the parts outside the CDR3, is GAGVSQSPRYKVAKRGQDVALRCDPISGHVSLFWYQQALGQGPEFLTYFQNEAQLDKSGLPSDRFFAERPEGSVSTLKIQRTQQEDSAVYLCASSLERDGPGANVLTFGAGSRLTVL.

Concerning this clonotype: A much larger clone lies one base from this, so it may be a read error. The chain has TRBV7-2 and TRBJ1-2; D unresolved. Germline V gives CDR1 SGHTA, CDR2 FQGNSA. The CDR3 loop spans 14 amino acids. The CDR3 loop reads CASSLPGPNYGYAF. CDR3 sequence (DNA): TGTGCCAGCAGCTTACCGGGTCCTAACTATGGCTACGCCTTC.

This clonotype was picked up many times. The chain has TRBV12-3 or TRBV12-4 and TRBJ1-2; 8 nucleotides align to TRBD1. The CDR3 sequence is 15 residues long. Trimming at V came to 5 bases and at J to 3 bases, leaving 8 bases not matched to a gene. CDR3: CASSPRDRIDYGYTF. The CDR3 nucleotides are TGTGCCAGCAGTCCCCGGGACAGGATTGACTATGGCTACACCTTC.

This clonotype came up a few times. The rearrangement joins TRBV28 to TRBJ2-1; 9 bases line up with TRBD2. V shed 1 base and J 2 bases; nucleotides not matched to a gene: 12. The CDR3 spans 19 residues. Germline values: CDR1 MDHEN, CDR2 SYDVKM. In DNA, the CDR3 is TGTGCCAGCAGTTTATCCTACGGCGGAGAGCGGGAGGCCTACAATGAGCAGTTCTTC. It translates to CASSLSYGGEREAYNEQFF.

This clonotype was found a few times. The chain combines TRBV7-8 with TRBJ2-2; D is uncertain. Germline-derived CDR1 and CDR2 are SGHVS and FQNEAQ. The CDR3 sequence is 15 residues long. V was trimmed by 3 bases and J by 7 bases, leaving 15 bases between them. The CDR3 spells CASSFYFSSLGELFF. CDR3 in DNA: TGTGCCAGCAGCTTTTACTTCTCATCACTCGGGGAGCTGTTTTTT.

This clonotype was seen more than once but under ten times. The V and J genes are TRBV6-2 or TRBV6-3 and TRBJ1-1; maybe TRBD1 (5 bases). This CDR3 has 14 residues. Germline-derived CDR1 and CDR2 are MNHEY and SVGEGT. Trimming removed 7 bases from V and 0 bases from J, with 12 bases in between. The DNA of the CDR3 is TGTGCCAGCACCAAACTCAGGGTGAACACTGAAGCTTTCTTT. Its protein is CASTKLRVNTEAFF.

The CDR3 loop reads CSVEEGLNEQFF. The DNA of the CDR3 is TGCAGCGTTGAAGAGGGATTGAATGAGCAGTTCTTC. This chain links TRBV29-1 with TRBJ2-1; D unclear. The CDR3 totals 12 residues. CDR1 and CDR2 (germline): SQVTM, ANQGSEA. Trimming removed 0 bases from V and 7 bases from J, with 7 bases in between.

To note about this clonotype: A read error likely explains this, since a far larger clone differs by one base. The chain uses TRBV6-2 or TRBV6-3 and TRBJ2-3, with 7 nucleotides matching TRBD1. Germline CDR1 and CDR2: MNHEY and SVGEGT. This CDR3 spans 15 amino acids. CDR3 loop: CGSSLGGGGTDTQYF. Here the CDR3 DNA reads TGTGGCAGCAGCCTAGGGGGCGGTGGAACAGATACGCAGTATTTT.

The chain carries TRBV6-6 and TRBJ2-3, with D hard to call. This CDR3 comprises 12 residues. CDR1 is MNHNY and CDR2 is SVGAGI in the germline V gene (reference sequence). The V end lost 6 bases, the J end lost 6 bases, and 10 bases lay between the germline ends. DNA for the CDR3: TGTGCCAGCAGATCTGGGTGGGATACGCAGTATTTT. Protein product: CASRSGWDTQYF.

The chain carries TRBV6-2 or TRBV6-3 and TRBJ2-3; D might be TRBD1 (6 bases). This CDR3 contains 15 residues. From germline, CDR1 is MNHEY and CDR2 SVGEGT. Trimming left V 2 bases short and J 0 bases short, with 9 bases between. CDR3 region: CASSYRDTSTDTQYF. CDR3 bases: TGTGCCAGCAGTTACCGGGACACTAGCACAGATACGCAGTATTTT.

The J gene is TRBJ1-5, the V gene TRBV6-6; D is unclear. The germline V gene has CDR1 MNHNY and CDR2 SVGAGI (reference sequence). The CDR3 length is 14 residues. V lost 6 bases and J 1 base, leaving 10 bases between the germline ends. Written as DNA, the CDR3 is TGTGCCAGCAGCCACGTGGACAGCAATCAGCCCCAGCATTTT. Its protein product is CASSHVDSNQPQHF.

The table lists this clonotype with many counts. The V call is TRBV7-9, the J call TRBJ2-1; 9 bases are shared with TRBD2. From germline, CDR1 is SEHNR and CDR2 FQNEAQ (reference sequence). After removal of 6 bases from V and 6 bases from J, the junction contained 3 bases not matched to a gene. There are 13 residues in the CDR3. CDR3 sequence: CASSLGLANEQFF. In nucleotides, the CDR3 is TGTGCCAGCAGTTTGGGACTAGCCAATGAGCAGTTCTTC.

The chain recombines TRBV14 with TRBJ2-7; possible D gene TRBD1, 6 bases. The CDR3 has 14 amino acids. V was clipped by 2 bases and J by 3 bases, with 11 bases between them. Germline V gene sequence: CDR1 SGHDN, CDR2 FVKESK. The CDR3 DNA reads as TGTGCCAGCAGCCAACACCCCAGGGGCTACGAGCAGTACGTC. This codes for CASSQHPRGYEQYV.

The CDR3 here is CASSLVGELATNEKLFF. The CDR3 region has the DNA TGTGCCAGCAGCCTAGTTGGAGAGCTTGCAACTAATGAAAAACTGTTTTTT. The rearrangement joins TRBV27 to TRBJ1-4; D is uncertain. The CDR3 extends over 17 amino acids. V was clipped by 6 bases and J by 0 bases, with 17 bases between them. CDR1 is MNHEY, CDR2 SMNVEV, per germline (reference sequence).

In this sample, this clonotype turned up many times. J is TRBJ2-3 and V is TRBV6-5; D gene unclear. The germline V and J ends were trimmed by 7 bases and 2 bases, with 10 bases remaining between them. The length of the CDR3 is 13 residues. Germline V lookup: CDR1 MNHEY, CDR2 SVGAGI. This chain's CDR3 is CASTSDLTDTQYF. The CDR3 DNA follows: TGTGCCAGCACTTCGGACCTCACAGATACGCAGTATTTT.

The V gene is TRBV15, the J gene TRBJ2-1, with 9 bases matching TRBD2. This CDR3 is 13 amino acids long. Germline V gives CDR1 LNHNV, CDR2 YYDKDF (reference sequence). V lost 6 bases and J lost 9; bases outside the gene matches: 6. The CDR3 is CATRGLAAIEQFF. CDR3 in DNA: TGTGCCACCAGGGGACTAGCCGCAATTGAGCAGTTCTTC.

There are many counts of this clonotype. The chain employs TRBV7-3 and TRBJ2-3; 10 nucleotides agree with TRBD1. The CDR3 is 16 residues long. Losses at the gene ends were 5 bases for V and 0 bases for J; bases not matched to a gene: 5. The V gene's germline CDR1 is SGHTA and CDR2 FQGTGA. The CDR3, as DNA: TGTGCCAGCAGCAAGAGGACAGGGGGTAGCACAGATACGCAGTATTTT. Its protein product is CASSKRTGGSTDTQYF.

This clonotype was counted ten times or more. The CDR3 here is CASSLSGLTTDTQYF. In DNA, the CDR3 is TGTGCCAGCAGTTTATCAGGTCTGACCACAGATACGCAGTATTTT. This sequence joins TRBV28 and TRBJ2-3; D unresolved. This CDR3 has 15 residues. Germline V gene data show CDR1 as MDHEN and CDR2 as SYDVKM. V was pared by 1 base and J by 2 bases, with 10 bases between. Full variable domain (remainder filled in from reference TRBV28 and TRBJ2-3): DVKVTQSSRYLVKRTGEKVFLECVQDMDHENMFWYRQDPGLGLRLIYFSYDVKMKEKGDIPEGYSVSREKKERFSLILESASTNQTSMYLCASSLSGLTTDTQYFGPGTRLTVL.

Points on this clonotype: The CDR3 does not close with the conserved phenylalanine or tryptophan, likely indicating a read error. This CDR3 is CASSPRTVRDGYTI. As DNA, the CDR3 is TGTGCCAGCAGCCCGAGGACGGTACGGGATGGCTACACCATC. The genes are TRBV28 and TRBJ1-2; D is ambiguous. The CDR3 spans 14 residues. Germline loops: CDR1 MDHEN, CDR2 SYDVKM. Trimming took 6 bases from V and 6 from J, leaving 17 bases between them.

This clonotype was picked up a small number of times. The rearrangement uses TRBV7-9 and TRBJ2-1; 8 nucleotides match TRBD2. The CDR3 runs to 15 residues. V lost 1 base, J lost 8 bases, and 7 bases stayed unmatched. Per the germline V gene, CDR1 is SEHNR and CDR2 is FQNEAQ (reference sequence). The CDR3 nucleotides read TGTGCCAGCAGCTTAGGCGGGGGGAACAGGGATGAGCAGTTCTTC. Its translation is CASSLGGGNRDEQFF.

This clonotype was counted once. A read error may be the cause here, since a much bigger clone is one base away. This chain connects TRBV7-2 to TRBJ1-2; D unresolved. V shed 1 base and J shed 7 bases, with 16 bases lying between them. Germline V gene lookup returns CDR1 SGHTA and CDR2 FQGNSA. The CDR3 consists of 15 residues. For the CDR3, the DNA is TGTGCCAGCAGCTTAGATTCAGGCCGAGACTGTGGCTACACCTTC. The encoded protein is CASSLDSGRDCGYTF.

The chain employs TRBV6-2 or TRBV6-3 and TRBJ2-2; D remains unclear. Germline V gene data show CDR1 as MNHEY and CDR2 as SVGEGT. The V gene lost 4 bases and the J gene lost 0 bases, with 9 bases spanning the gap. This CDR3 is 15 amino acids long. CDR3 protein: CASSLPGANTGELFF. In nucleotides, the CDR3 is TGTGCCAGCAGTTTGCCTGGCGCGAACACCGGGGAGCTGTTTTTT.